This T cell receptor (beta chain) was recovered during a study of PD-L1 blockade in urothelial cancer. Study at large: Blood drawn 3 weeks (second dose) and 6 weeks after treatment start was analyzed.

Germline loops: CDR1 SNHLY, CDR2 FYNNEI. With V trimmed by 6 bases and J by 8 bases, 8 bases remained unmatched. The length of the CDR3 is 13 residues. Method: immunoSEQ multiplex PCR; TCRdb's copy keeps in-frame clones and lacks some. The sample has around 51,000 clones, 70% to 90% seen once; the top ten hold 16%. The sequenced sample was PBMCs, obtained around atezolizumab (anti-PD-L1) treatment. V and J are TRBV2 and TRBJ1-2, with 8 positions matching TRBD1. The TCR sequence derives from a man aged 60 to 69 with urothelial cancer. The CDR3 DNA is TGTGCCAGCAGGACGGACAGGGCGCGCGGCTACACCTTC. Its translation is CASRTDRARGYTF.